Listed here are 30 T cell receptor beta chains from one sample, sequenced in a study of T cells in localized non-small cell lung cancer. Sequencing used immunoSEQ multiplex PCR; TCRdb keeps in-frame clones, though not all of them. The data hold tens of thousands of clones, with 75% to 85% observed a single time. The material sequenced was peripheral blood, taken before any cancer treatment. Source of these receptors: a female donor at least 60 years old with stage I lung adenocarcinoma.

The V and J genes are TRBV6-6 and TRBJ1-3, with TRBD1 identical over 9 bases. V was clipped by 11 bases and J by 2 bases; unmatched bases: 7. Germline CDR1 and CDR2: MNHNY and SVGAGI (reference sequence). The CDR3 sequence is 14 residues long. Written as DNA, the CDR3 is TGTGCCTCCCAACGACAGGGGGCTGGAAACACCATATATTTT. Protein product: CASQRQGAGNTIYF.

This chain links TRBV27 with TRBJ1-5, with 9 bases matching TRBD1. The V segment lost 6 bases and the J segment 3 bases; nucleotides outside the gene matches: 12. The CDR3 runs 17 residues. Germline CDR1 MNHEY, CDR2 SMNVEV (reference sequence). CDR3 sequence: CASSHLRDRDFNQPQHF. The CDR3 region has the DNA TGTGCCAGCAGCCACCTCCGGGACAGGGATTTCAATCAGCCCCAGCATTTT.

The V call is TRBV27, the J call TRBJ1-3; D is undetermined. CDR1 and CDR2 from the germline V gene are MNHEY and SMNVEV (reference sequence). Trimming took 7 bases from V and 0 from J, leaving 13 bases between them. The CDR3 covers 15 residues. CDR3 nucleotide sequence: TGTGCCAGCAAGAAGGGTCGCGGCTCTGGAAACACCATATATTTT. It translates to CASKKGRGSGNTIYF.

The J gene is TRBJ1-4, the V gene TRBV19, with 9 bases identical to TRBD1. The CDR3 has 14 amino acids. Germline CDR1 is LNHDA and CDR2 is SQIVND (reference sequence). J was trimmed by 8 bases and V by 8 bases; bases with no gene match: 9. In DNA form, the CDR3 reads TGTGCCAGTGGGGAACCGGGACAGGGAGAAAAACTGTTTTTT. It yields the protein CASGEPGQGEKLFF.

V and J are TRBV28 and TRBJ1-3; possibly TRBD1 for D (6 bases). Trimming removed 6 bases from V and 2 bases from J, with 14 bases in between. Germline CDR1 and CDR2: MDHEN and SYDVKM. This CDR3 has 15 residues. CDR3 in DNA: TGTGCCAGCAGATTTTACAGGGATCCTGGAAACACCATATATTTT. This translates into CASRFYRDPGNTIYF.

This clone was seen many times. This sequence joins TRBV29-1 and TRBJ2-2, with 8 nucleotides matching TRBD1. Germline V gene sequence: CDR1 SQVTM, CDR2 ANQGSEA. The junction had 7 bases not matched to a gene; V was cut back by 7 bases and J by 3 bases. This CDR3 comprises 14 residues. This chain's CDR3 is CSGIAGGDTGELFF. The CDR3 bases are TGCAGCGGTATTGCAGGGGGCGACACCGGGGAGCTGTTTTTT.

This chain's CDR3 is CASSPQGRDGYTF. The DNA for the CDR3 is TGTGCCAGCAGTCCCCAGGGGAGGGACGGCTACACCTTC. The chain joins TRBV27 to TRBJ1-2; tentatively, D is TRBD1 (6 bases). CDR1 MNHEY and CDR2 SMNVEV come from the germline V gene (reference sequence). Trimming cost V 5 bases and J 8 bases, with 15 bases left between them. The CDR3 runs 13 residues.

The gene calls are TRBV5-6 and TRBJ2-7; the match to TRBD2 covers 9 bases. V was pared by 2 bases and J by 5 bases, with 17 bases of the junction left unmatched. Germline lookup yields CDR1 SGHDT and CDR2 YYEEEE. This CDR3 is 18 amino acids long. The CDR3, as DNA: TGTGCCAGCAGCTTCTTTCGATCCGGGACTAGCATATTCCACGAGCAGTACTTC. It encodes CASSFFRSGTSIFHEQYF.

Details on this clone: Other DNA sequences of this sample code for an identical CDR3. CDR3 in DNA: TGTGCCAGTAGTGGTGACTACGAGCAGTACTTC. Translating it yields CASSGDYEQYF. The J gene is TRBJ2-7, the V gene TRBV19; D is ambiguous. The CDR3 has 11 amino acids. V lost 5 bases to trimming and J lost 3 bases, with 5 bases between them. The germline gives CDR1 LNHDA, CDR2 SQIVND (reference sequence).

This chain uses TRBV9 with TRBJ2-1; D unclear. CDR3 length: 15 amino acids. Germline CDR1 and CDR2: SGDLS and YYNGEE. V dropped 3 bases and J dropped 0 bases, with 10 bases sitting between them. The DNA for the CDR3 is TGTGCCAGCAGCGCCCGGGCAAGCTCCTACAATGAGCAGTTCTTC. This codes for CASSARASSYNEQFF. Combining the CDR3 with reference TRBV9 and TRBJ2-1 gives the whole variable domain DSGVTQTPKHLITATGQRVTLRCSPRSGDLSVYWYQQSLDQGLQFLIQYYNGEERAKGNILERFSAQQFPDLHSELNLSSLELGDSALYFCASSARASSYNEQFFGPGTRLTVL.

The CDR3 spells CSVGQGAGNTIYF. In DNA, the CDR3 is TGCAGCGTGGGACAGGGGGCTGGAAACACCATATATTTT. The chain couples TRBV29-1 to TRBJ1-3; 11 bases map to TRBD1. Germline V CDR1 and CDR2: SQVTM, ANQGSEA. This CDR3 is 13 amino acids long. With 6 bases clipped from V and 2 bases from J, the junction kept 0 bases outside the gene matches.

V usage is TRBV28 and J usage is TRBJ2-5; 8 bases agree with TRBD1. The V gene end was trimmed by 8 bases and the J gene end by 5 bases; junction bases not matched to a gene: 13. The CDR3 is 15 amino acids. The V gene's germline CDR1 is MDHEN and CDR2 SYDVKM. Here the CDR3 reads CASHKTGEGAETQYF. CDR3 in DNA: TGTGCCAGCCACAAGACAGGGGAAGGTGCGGAGACCCAGTACTTC.

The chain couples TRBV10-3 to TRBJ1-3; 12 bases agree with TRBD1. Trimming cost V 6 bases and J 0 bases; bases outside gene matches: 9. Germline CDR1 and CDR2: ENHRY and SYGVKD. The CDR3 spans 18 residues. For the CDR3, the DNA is TGTGCCATCAGGGGGACAGGGGGCTATGCCCACTCTGGAAACACCATATATTTT. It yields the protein CAIRGTGGYAHSGNTIYF.

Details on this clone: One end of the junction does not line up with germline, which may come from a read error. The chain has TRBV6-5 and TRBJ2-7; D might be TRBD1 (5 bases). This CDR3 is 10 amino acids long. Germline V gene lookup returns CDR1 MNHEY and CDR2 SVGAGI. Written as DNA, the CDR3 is TGTGCCAGCAGTTACGTGGACACAAACTTC. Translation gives CASSYVDTNF.

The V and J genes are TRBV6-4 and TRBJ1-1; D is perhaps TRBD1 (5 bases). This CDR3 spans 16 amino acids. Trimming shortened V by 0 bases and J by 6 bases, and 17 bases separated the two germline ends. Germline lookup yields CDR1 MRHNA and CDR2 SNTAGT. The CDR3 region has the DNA TGTGCCAGCAGTGACTCGCCGGGGGGTTTCCCCGCTGAAGCTTTCTTT. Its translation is CASSDSPGGFPAEAFF.

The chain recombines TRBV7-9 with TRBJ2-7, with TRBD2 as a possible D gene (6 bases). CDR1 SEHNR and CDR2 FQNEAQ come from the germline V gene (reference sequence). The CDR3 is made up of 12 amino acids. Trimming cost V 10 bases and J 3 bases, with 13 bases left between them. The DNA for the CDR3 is TGTGCCACCGCGGGGCAGAGCTACGAGCAGTACTTC. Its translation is CATAGQSYEQYF.

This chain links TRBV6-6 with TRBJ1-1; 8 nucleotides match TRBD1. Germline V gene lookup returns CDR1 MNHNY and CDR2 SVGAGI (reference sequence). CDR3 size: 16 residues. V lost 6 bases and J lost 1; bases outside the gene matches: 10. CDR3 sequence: CASSGQGQKGNTEAFF. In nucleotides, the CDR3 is TGTGCCAGCAGCGGACAGGGTCAAAAGGGGAACACTGAAGCTTTCTTT.

CDR3 amino acids: CSVEDGTSGGDYEQYF. In nucleotides, the CDR3 is TGCAGCGTTGAAGATGGGACTAGCGGGGGGGACTACGAGCAGTACTTC. The rearrangement links TRBV29-1 to TRBJ2-7, with 16 positions matching TRBD2. This CDR3 spans 16 amino acids. Looked up from germline, CDR1 is SQVTM and CDR2 is ANQGSEA. The ends lost 0 bases at V and 3 bases at J; junction bases unmatched: 2.

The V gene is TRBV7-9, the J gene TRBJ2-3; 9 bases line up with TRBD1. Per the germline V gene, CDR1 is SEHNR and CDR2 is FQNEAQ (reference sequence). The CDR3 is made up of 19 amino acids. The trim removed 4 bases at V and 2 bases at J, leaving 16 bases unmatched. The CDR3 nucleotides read TGTGCCAGCAGCTCGGACAGGGGATATACCCGGTTAAACACAGATACGCAGTATTTT. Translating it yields CASSSDRGYTRLNTDTQYF.

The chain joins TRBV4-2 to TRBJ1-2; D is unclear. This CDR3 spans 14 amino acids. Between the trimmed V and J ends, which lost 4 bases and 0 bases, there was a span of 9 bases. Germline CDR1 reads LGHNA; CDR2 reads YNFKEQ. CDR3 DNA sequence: TGTGCCAGCAGCCGGGCAGCAGCTAACTATGGCTACACCTTC. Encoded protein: CASSRAAANYGYTF.

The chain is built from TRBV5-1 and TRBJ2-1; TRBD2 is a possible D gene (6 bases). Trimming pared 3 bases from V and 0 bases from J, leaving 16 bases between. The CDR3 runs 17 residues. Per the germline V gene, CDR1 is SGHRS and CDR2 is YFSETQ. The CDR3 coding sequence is TGCGCCAGCAGCTCGACGGCGGGGAGACCCTCCTACAATGAGCAGTTCTTC. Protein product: CASSSTAGRPSYNEQFF.

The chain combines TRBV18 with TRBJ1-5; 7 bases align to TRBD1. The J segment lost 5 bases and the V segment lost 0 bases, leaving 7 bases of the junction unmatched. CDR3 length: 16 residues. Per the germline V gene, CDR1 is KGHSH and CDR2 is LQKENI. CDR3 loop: CASSPPGQPRDQPQHF. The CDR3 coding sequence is TGTGCCAGCTCACCACCGGGACAGCCAAGGGATCAGCCCCAGCATTTT.

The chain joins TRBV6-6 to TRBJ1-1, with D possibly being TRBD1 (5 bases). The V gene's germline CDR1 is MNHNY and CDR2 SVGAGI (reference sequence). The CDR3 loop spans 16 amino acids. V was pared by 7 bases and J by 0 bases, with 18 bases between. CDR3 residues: CASKGTTASLNTEAFF. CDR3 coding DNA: TGTGCCAGCAAAGGAACGACAGCGTCCCTGAACACTGAAGCTTTCTTT.

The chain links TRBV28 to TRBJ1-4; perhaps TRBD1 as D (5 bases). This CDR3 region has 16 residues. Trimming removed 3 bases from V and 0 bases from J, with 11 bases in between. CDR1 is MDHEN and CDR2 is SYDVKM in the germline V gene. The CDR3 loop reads CASSFRDHATNEKLFF. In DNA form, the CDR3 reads TGTGCCAGCAGTTTCCGGGACCATGCAACTAATGAAAAACTGTTTTTT.

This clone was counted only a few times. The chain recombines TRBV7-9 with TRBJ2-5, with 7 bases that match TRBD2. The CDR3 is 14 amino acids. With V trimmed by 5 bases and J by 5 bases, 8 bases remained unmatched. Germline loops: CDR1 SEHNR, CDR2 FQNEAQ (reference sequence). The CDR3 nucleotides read TGTGCCAGCAGCGCCCAGTCCGGGGGGGAGACCCAGTACTTC. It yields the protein CASSAQSGGETQYF.

The CDR3 sequence is CASSPWSTGTDTQYF. CDR3 bases: TGTGCCAGCAGCCCCTGGTCGACAGGCACAGATACGCAGTATTTT. The chain employs TRBV7-2 and TRBJ2-3, with a weak D call TRBD1 (5 bases). Trimming left V 5 bases short and J 1 base short, with 13 bases between. The V gene's germline CDR1 is SGHTA and CDR2 FQGNSA. CDR3 length equals 15 residues.

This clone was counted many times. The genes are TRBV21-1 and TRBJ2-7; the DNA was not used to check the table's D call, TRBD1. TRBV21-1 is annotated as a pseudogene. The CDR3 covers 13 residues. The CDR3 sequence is CAGTQGAPGEQYF. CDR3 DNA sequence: TGTGCCGGTACACAGGGGGCTCCGGGCGAGCAGTACTTC.

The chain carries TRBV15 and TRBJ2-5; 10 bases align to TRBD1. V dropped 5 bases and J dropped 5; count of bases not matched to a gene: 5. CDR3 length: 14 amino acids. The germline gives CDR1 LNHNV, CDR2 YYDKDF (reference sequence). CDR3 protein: CATSGDRGLETQYF. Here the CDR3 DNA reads TGTGCCACCAGCGGTGACAGGGGGCTTGAGACCCAGTACTTC.

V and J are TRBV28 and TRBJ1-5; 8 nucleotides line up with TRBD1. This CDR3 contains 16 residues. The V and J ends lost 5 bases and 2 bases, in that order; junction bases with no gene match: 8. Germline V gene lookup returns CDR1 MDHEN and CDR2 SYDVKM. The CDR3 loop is CASSPRQGSGNQPQHF. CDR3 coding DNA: TGTGCCAGCAGTCCGAGACAGGGGTCGGGCAATCAGCCCCAGCATTTT.

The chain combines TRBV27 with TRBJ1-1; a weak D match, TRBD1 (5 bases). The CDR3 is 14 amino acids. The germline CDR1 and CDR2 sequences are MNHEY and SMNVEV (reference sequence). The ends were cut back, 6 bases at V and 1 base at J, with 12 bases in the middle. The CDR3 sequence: CASSPLGGNTEAFF. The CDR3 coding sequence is TGTGCCAGCAGCCCCCTGGGGGGGAACACTGAAGCTTTCTTT.